This T cell receptor (beta chain) was sequenced for a study of T cells after somatic rescue of genetic block. Only in-frame clones appear in the TCRdb table, and some are missing; sequencing was by immunoSEQ multiplex PCR. The table lists approximately 88,000 clones, over 80% of them singletons, with roughly 1.7% in the top ten. As regards this clone: An end of the junction does not agree with germline; a read error may underlie this.

The CDR3 totals 10 residues. The V gene's germline CDR1 is SGDLS and CDR2 YYNGEE. This chain connects TRBV9 to TRBJ2-7, with D maybe TRBD2 (6 bases). The sequence derives from a woman under 30. Sample: peripheral blood mononuclear cells (PBMCs). DNA of the CDR3: TGTGCCAGCAGCGGCCGGGACTTAGACTTC. This encodes CASSGRDLDF.